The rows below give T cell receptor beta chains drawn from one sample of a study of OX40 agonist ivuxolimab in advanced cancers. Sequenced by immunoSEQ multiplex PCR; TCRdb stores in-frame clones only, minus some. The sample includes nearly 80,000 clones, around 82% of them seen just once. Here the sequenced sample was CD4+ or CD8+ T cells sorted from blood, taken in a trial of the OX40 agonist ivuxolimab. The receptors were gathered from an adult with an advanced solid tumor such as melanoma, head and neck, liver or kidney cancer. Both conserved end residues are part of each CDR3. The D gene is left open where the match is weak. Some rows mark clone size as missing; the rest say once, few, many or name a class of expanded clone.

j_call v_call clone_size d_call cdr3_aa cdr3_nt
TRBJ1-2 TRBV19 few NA CASSRGEHNYGYTF TGTGCCAGTAGCCGCGGAGAGCATAACTATGGCTACACCTTC
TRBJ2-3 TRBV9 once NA CASSLGPTDTQYF TGTGCCAGCAGTTTGGGTCCCACAGATACGCAGTATTTT
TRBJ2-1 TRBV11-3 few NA CASSPEGPYNEQFF TGTGCCAGCAGCCCGGAAGGCCCATACAATGAGCAGTTCTTC
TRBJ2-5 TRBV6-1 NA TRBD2 CASSESGGRGETQYF TGTGCCAGCAGTGAGTCCGGCGGGAGGGGAGAGACCCAGTACTTC
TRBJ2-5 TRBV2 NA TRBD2 CASRAGREGGTQYF TGTGCCAGCAGAGCCGGTCGGGAGGGGGGGACCCAGTACTTC
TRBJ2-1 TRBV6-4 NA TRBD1 CASSVRDGQGWEQFF TGTGCCAGCAGTGTCCGGGACGGACAGGGTTGGGAGCAGTTCTTC
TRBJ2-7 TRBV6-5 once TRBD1 CASSYSGQGSGEQYF TGTGCCAGCAGTTACTCAGGACAGGGATCGGGCGAGCAGTACTTC
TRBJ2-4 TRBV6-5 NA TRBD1 CASSAPGQGVNIQYF TGTGCCAGCAGTGCGCCGGGACAGGGGGTAAACATTCAGTACTTC
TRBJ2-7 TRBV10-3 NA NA CAISESIPTRYSYEQYF TGTGCCATCAGTGAGTCGATCCCGACTCGTTACTCCTACGAGCAGTACTTC
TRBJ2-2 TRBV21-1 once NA CASSKAWVGRDRVRRANTGELFF TGTGCCAGCAGCAAAGCCTGGGTCGGCCGGGACAGGGTTCGGAGAGCGAACACCGGGGAGCTGTTTTTT
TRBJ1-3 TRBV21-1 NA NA CARRGEGSSGNTIYF TGTGCCAGACGTGGGGAAGGAAGCTCTGGAAACACCATATATTTT
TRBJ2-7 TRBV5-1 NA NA CASSVGVEVDEQYF TGCGCCAGCAGCGTAGGCGTCGAAGTAGACGAGCAGTACTTC
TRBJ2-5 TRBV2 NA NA CASSAEGETQYF TGTGCCAGCAGCGCCGAGGGGGAGACCCAGTACTTC
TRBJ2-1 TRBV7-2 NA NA CASSLGASNPFF TGTGCCAGCAGCTTAGGTGCCTCGAACCCCTTCTTC
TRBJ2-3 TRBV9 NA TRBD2 CASSVASGSTDTQYF TGTGCCAGCAGCGTAGCTAGCGGGAGCACAGATACGCAGTATTTT
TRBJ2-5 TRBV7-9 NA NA CASSLQGALETQYF TGTGCCAGCAGCTTACAAGGGGCTCTCGAGACCCAGTACTTC
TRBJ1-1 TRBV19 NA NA CASSIGSRSEAFF TGTGCCAGTAGTATAGGGTCCAGGAGTGAAGCTTTCTTT
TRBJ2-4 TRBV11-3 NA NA CASSSTENIQYF TGTGCCAGCAGCTCGACAGAAAACATTCAGTACTTC
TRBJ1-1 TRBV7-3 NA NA CASSLDSGENTEAFF TGTGCCAGCAGCTTAGATTCGGGGGAGAACACTGAAGCTTTCTTT
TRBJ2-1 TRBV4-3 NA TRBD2 CASSQGGAGEAGNEQFF TGCGCCAGCAGCCAAGGAGGGGCGGGAGAAGCCGGCAATGAGCAGTTCTTC
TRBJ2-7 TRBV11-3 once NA CASSHRDTPYEQYF TGTGCCAGCAGCCATAGGGACACCCCCTACGAGCAGTACTTC
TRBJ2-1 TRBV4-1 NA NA CASSLRGHLTYNEQFF TGCGCCAGCAGCCTTCGGGGACACCTTACCTACAATGAGCAGTTCTTC
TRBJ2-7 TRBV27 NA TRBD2 CASSTRTSNLYF TGTGCCAGCAGTACAAGGACTAGCAATCTGTACTTC
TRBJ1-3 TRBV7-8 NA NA CASSLAAGSGNTIYF TGTGCCAGCAGCTTAGCGGCTGGCTCTGGAAACACCATATATTTT
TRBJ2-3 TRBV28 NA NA CASSLTGFDTQYF TGTGCCAGCAGTTTAACAGGGTTCGATACGCAGTATTTT
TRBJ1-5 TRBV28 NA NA CASSLDPGNSNQPQHF TGTGCCAGCAGTTTAGACCCGGGAAATAGCAATCAGCCCCAGCATTTT
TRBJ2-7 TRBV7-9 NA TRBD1 CASSRTGTGDYEQYF TGTGCCAGCAGCCGTACTGGGACAGGGGACTACGAGCAGTACTTC
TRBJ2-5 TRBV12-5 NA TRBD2 CASMHRLAGVGETQYF TGTGCTAGCATGCATCGACTAGCGGGAGTGGGGGAGACCCAGTACTTC
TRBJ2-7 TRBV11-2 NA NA CASSLVQDIGLYF TGTGCCAGCAGCTTAGTGCAGGACATCGGGCTATACTTC
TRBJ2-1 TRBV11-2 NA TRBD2 CASRGGVWGYNEQFF TGTGCCAGCCGGGGAGGGGTTTGGGGATACAATGAGCAGTTCTTC
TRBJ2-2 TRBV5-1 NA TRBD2 CASSLALAGSGELFF TGCGCCAGCAGCTTGGCCCTAGCGGGATCCGGGGAGCTGTTTTTT
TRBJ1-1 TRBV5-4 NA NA CASSLTGGKNTEAFF TGTGCCAGCAGCTTGACAGGTGGGAAGAACACTGAAGCTTTCTTT
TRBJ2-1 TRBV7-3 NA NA CASSLSRDSNEQFF TGTGCCAGCAGCTTATCCAGGGACTCGAATGAGCAGTTCTTC
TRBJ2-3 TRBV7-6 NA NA CASSLYPRSDTQYF TGTGCCAGCAGCTTATACCCCCGCTCAGATACGCAGTATTTT
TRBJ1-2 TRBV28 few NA CASSPGQRYGYTF TGTGCCAGCAGTCCCGGACAGCGCTATGGCTACACCTTC
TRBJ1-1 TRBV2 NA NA CASSVSGYTEAFF TGTGCCAGCAGTGTGTCAGGGTACACTGAAGCTTTCTTT
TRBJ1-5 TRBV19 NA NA CASSIEGRIGGPQHF TGTGCCAGTAGTATAGAGGGCAGGATAGGAGGGCCCCAGCATTTT
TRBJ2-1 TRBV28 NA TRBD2 CASRSSGRASSNEQFF TGTGCCAGCAGGTCTAGCGGGAGGGCCAGTTCGAATGAGCAGTTCTTC
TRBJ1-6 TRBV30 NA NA CAWSRDWDNSPLHF TGTGCCTGGAGTCGGGACTGGGATAATTCACCCCTCCACTTT
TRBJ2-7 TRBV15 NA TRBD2 CATSRGPGLVVEQYF TGTGCCACCAGCAGAGGGCCGGGACTAGTGGTCGAGCAGTACTTC
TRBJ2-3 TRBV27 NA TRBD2 CASSLGLAGTTDTQYF TGTGCCAGCAGCCTGGGACTAGCGGGAACCACAGATACGCAGTATTTT
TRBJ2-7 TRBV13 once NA CASSLGRGTPYEQYF TGTGCCAGCAGCTTAGGCAGGGGAACTCCCTACGAGCAGTACTTC
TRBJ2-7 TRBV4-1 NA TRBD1 CASSQDRGPGLYEQYF TGCGCCAGCAGCCAGGACAGGGGTCCGGGCCTTTACGAGCAGTACTTC
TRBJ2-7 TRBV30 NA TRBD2 CAWTFGRTGLEQYF TGTGCCTGGACCTTCGGGAGGACTGGCCTCGAGCAGTACTTC
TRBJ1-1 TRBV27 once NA CASTSRGGRTEAFF TGTGCCAGCACCTCCCGGGGGGGGCGGACTGAAGCTTTCTTT
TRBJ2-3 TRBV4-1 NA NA CASSHRDTQYF TGCGCCAGCAGCCATCGTGATACGCAGTATTTT